The 5 T cell receptor beta chains below were found in one sample sequenced in a study of T cell responses to AZD1222 COVID-19 vaccine. The data were produced by immunoSEQ multiplex PCR, yet TCRdb's version contains in-frame clones alone and is incomplete. The sample lists tens of thousands of clones, approximately 89% occurring once. The sample here was peripheral blood, taken 28 days after the second AZD1222 dose. The receptors stem from an adult who received the AZD1222 COVID-19 vaccine.

The chain has TRBV24-1 and TRBJ2-1, with D perhaps matching TRBD1 or TRBD2 (5 bases each). V shed 9 bases and J shed 10 bases, with 24 bases lying between them. The germline CDR1 and CDR2 sequences are KGHDR and SFDVKD. The CDR3 spans 15 residues. The DNA of the CDR3 is TGTGCCACCCTCCATTTATGGGGGAATTTGACGGAGCAGTTCTTC. This gives the protein CATLHLWGNLTEQFF.

This chain links TRBV28 with TRBJ2-5; 11 nucleotides align to TRBD2. V dropped 4 bases and J dropped 5; count of bases not matched to a gene: 6. The germline CDR1 and CDR2 sequences are MDHEN and SYDVKM. This CDR3 is 15 amino acids long. The CDR3 spells CASSSGTSGGETQYF. CDR3 sequence (DNA): TGTGCCAGCAGTTCCGGGACTAGCGGTGGGGAGACCCAGTACTTC.

V is TRBV27 and J is TRBJ2-5; perhaps TRBD2 as D (5 bases). Trimming removed 7 bases at V and 5 bases at J, with 11 bases between. The CDR3 is made up of 12 amino acids. CDR1 and CDR2 (germline): MNHEY, SMNVEV (reference sequence). This CDR3 is CASMGSTETQYF. DNA for the CDR3: TGTGCCAGCATGGGGAGTACGGAGACCCAGTACTTC.

The rearrangement uses TRBV5-1 and TRBJ1-5; 8 positions agree with TRBD1. CDR3 length: 14 residues. In germline, CDR1 is SGHRS, CDR2 YFSETQ. Trimming cost V 4 bases and J 9 bases; bases outside gene matches: 9. The CDR3 DNA reads TGCGCCAGCAGCCCAAAGGGACAGGAAGGGCCCCAGCATTTT. It is translated as CASSPKGQEGPQHF.

J is TRBJ2-1 and V is TRBV10-1; the D is unclear. The CDR3 contains 17 residues. CDR1 WNHNN and CDR2 SYGVQD come from the germline V gene (reference sequence). V lost 0 bases and J 0 bases, leaving 12 bases between the germline ends. CDR3 protein: CASSESRGAISYNEQFF. The CDR3 nucleotides read TGCGCCAGCAGTGAGTCACGAGGTGCTATCTCCTACAATGAGCAGTTCTTC.